There are a few counts of the clone carrying this T cell receptor beta chain. V dropped 11 bases and J dropped 2 bases, with 19 bases sitting between them. The CDR3 contains 15 residues. As handled by the study authors: Reference gene primer amplification gave estimated nucleated cell counts. Assay: immunoSEQ multiplex PCR; the TCRdb copy retains only in-frame clones and omits some. V and J calls and clone size are copied from that table; D and trimming were computed from the DNA. This table holds about 280,000 clones, approximately 85% found once. This record belongs to a study of blood T cell repertoires in COVID-19. Background on the study: Acute-phase and convalescent COVID-19 samples originated in the United States, Italy and Spain. T cells, B-cell-depleted T cells, or PBMCs provided the cDNA or gDNA that served as material.

The rearrangement uses TRBV23-1 and TRBJ1-5; D unclear. TRBV23-1 is an ORF for which the function is uncertain. The receptor comes from a woman in her 70s with acute or convalescent COVID-19. Source material: peripheral blood. The CDR3 sequence: CALNAETAGNQPQHF. DNA for the CDR3: TGCGCCTTGAACGCAGAGACGGCGGGCAATCAGCCCCAGCATTTT.